The 15 T cell receptor beta chains below were found in one sample sequenced in a study of molecular identifiers for immune sequencing clone quantification. TCRdb used MiXCR to reprocess the PCR reads, holding one entry per CDR3 protein. This table has 490,000 or so distinct CDR3 sequences, around 23% appearing once. The sequenced sample was naive CD8+ T cells from blood, with Jurkat cell RNA spiked in. Subset indicated: FACS-sorted CD8+CD4-CCR7+CD45RA+ naive T cells. The receptors stem from a human donor in good health. Some libraries in this study had Jurkat cell RNA spiked in.

V gene TRBV4-3 combines with J gene TRBJ2-5, with 13 bases lining up with TRBD2. In germline, CDR1 is LGHNA, CDR2 YSLEER. CDR3 length equals 19 residues. V lost 4 bases to trimming and J lost 2 bases; unmatched junction nucleotides: 13. CDR3 amino acids: CASSPGWGLAGLKQETQYF. For the CDR3, the DNA is TGCGCCAGCAGCCCCGGCTGGGGACTAGCGGGGTTAAAACAAGAGACCCAGTACTTC.

On this clonotype itself: Possible read error: a much larger clone is one base away. J is TRBJ2-4 and V is TRBV2; 7 bases are a match to TRBD2. Germline V gives CDR1 SNHLY, CDR2 FYNNEI. This CDR3 has 15 residues. CDR3 sequence reads: CASRIAGLANNIQYF. The DNA for the CDR3 is TGTGCCAGCAGAATAGCGGGCCTAGCCAATAACATTCAGTACTTC.

A few counts support this clonotype. This chain links TRBV10-3 with TRBJ2-3; 8 positions agree with TRBD2. The V gene's germline CDR1 is ENHRY and CDR2 SYGVKD. The CDR3 runs 16 residues. The V gene end was trimmed by 3 bases and the J gene end by 2 bases; junction bases not matched to a gene: 7. The CDR3 sequence is CAISEKAGASTDTQYF. CDR3 nucleotide sequence: TGTGCCATCAGTGAAAAAGCGGGGGCCTCCACAGATACGCAGTATTTT.

This chain connects TRBV6-1 to TRBJ2-3; 8 nucleotides align to TRBD2. This CDR3 is built from 18 residues. The J segment lost 0 bases and the V segment lost 2 bases, leaving 10 bases of the junction unmatched. The germline gives CDR1 MNHNS, CDR2 SASEGT. CDR3 protein: CASSEWGMSSGSTDTQYF. In nucleotides, the CDR3 is TGTGCCAGCAGTGAATGGGGTATGTCTAGCGGGAGCACAGATACGCAGTATTTT.

J is TRBJ1-1 and V is TRBV4-3; D may be TRBD1 (5 bases). The length of the CDR3 is 15 residues. Trimming removed 2 bases from V and 0 bases from J, with 10 bases in between. Germline V lookup: CDR1 LGHNA, CDR2 YSLEER. CDR3 bases: TGCGCCAGCAGCCAAACCAGGGTCTTGAACACTGAAGCTTTCTTT. This encodes CASSQTRVLNTEAFF.

The sample holds one count of this clonotype. The chain links TRBV20-1 to TRBJ2-4, with 8 bases matching TRBD2. Germline CDR1 DFQATT, CDR2 SNEGSKA (reference sequence). CDR3 length: 18 residues. Losses at the gene ends were 0 bases for V and 8 bases for J; bases not matched to a gene: 18. The CDR3 coding sequence is TGCAGTGCTAGAGATGTGAAGGAGGTCGCGGGAGGAGGGTACATTCAGTACTTC. Translating it yields CSARDVKEVAGGGYIQYF.

V usage is TRBV20-1 and J usage is TRBJ2-7; 10 bases align to TRBD1. The V gene end was trimmed by 4 bases and the J gene end by 1 base; junction bases not matched to a gene: 10. CDR3 size: 16 residues. Germline V gene sequence: CDR1 DFQATT, CDR2 SNEGSKA (reference sequence). The CDR3 sequence: CSATNSGTGASYEQYF. The CDR3 bases are TGCAGTGCTACCAATTCCGGGACAGGGGCATCCTACGAGCAGTACTTC.

This clonotype was seen a handful of times. A much larger clone lies one base from this, so it may be a read error. The chain uses TRBV6-2 or TRBV6-3 and TRBJ1-1, with no clear D. Per the germline V gene, CDR1 is MNHEY and CDR2 is SVGEGT. V shed 2 bases and J shed 7 bases, with 5 bases lying between them. The CDR3 has 11 amino acids. CDR3 sequence (DNA): TGTGCCAGCAGTTACGGGCGTGAAGCTTTCTTT. Translated, it gives CASSYGREAFF.

In this sample, this clonotype turned up a few times. This rearrangement joins TRBV11-2 to TRBJ2-7, with 11 bases aligning to TRBD1. CDR3 size: 15 residues. CDR1 SGHAT and CDR2 FQNNGV come from the germline V gene. V dropped 6 bases and J dropped 3; count of bases not matched to a gene: 7. In DNA form, the CDR3 reads TGTGCCAGCAGTCAGTCGGGACAGGGGGACTACGAGCAGTACTTC. Translated: CASSQSGQGDYEQYF.

This clonotype came up once. The CDR3 nucleotides are TGTGCCAGCAGCTCAGAGGGGCAGGGTGGCGAAAAACTGTTTTTT. As protein: CASSSEGQGGEKLFF. This chain joins TRBV7-6 and TRBJ1-4; tentative D call: TRBD1 (5 bases). Germline V gives CDR1 SGHVS, CDR2 FNYEAQ. This CDR3 has 15 amino acids. V was shortened by 4 bases and J by 8 bases, with 17 bases between the two germline ends. Drawing the rest from reference TRBV7-6 and TRBJ1-4, the complete variable domain is GAGVSQSPRYKVTKRGQDVALRCDPISGHVSLYWYRQALGQGPEFLTYFNYEAQQDKSGLPNDRFSAERPEGSISTLTIQRTEQRDSAMYRCASSSEGQGGEKLFFGSGTQLSVL.

Only a few counts were recorded for this clonotype. The chain uses TRBV11-2 and TRBJ2-2; tentative D call: TRBD2 (6 bases). Trimming pared 7 bases from V and 8 bases from J, leaving 14 bases between. The CDR3 extends over 13 amino acids. Looked up from germline, CDR1 is SGHAT and CDR2 is FQNNGV. Here the CDR3 reads CASISGSRGELFF. Written as DNA, the CDR3 is TGTGCCAGCATTTCCGGGAGCAGGGGGGAGCTGTTTTTT. Filled out from reference TRBV11-2 and TRBJ2-2, the complete variable domain reads EAGVAQSPRYKIIEKRQSVAFWCNPISGHATLYWYQQILGQGPKLLIQFQNNGVVDDSQLPKDRFSAERLKGVDSTLKIQPAKLEDSAVYLCASISGSRGELFFGEGSRLTVL.

In the case of this clonotype: A much larger clone lies one base from this, so it may be a read error. This chain connects TRBV28 to TRBJ2-4, with 8 bases identical to TRBD1. CDR1 and CDR2 (germline): MDHEN, SYDVKM. The CDR3 consists of 13 residues. CDR3: CAVKEGQVNIQYF. Written as DNA, the CDR3 is TGTGCAGTCAAGGAGGGACAGGTGAACATTCAGTACTTC.

This chain joins TRBV29-1 and TRBJ2-7; perhaps TRBD2 as D (5 bases). Trimming shortened V by 1 base and J by 0 bases, and 19 bases separated the two germline ends. The CDR3 runs to 17 residues. The V gene's germline CDR1 is SQVTM and CDR2 ANQGSEA. The CDR3 bases are TGCAGCGTTGAAGGGGCTTTCGGGGAGAAAAGCTCCTACGAGCAGTACTTC. Its translation: CSVEGAFGEKSSYEQYF.

Regarding this clonotype: This may come from a read error, since a much larger clone is one base off. This rearrangement joins TRBV7-9 to TRBJ2-7; D may be TRBD1 (6 bases). The germline V gene has CDR1 SEHNR and CDR2 FQNEAQ (reference sequence). This CDR3 has 14 residues. The CDR3 sequence is CANSLAGVGDEQYF. The CDR3 bases are TGTGCCAACAGCTTAGCAGGGGTAGGTGACGAGCAGTACTTC.

There are a few counts of this clonotype. This chain links TRBV4-1 with TRBJ2-7; D call uncertain. The CDR3 runs 15 residues. Germline CDR1 is MGHRA and CDR2 is YSYEKL. Between the trimmed V and J ends, which lost 4 bases and 1 base, there was a span of 14 bases. CDR3 residues: CASSLTTASSYEQYF. CDR3 DNA: TGCGCCAGCAGCCTAACGACGGCCAGTTCCTACGAGCAGTACTTC.